This passage covers 14 T cell receptor beta chains from one sample sequenced in a study of blood T cells in healthy people across ages. The second PCR ran roughly 6 to 12 cycles with a sample-barcoded 5' primer and J-beta primers. TCRdb re-derived calls from the 5' RACE reads in MiXCR, one entry per CDR3 protein. This table holds 550,000 to 800,000 distinct CDR3 sequences, approximately 31% found once. Specimen: blood. These TCRs come from a woman at least 80 years old in good health.

This clonotype was detected only a few times. The V call is TRBV10-3, the J call TRBJ1-4; tentative D call: TRBD1 (5 bases). This CDR3 spans 16 amino acids. CDR1 and CDR2 from the germline V gene are ENHRY and SYGVKD. Trimming stripped 0 bases from V and 0 bases from J, with 8 bases between. This CDR3 is CAISESSGATNEKLFF. Here the CDR3 DNA reads TGTGCCATCAGTGAGTCGTCGGGGGCAACTAATGAAAAACTGTTTTTT.

This clonotype was seen repeatedly, ten times or more. The chain combines TRBV5-1 with TRBJ2-5; D might be TRBD2 (5 bases). Germline V CDR1 and CDR2: SGHRS, YFSETQ. Deletions cut 3 bases from V and 4 bases from J, with 10 bases between. This CDR3 region has 13 residues. The CDR3 is CASSYWAGETQYF. The DNA of the CDR3 is TGCGCCAGCAGCTATTGGGCGGGAGAGACCCAGTACTTC.

This clonotype has ten or more counts. The V call is TRBV27, the J call TRBJ2-3; D possibly corresponds to TRBD1 (6 bases). Germline CDR1 reads MNHEY; CDR2 reads SMNVEV (reference sequence). The V end was cut by 6 bases, the J end by 2 bases, with 15 bases between. This CDR3 has 15 amino acids. The CDR3 sequence: CASSPTRTVTDTQYF. CDR3 sequence (DNA): TGTGCCAGCAGCCCTACTCGGACAGTCACAGATACGCAGTATTTT.

This clonotype showed up many times. The chain carries TRBV7-2 and TRBJ2-5; 8 bases line up with TRBD1. Germline V gene lookup returns CDR1 SGHTA and CDR2 FQGNSA. V shed 5 bases and J 1 base; nucleotides not matched to a gene: 6. CDR3 size: 15 residues. Here the CDR3 reads CASSRNGQGQETQYF. DNA for the CDR3: TGTGCCAGCAGCCGAAACGGACAGGGCCAAGAGACCCAGTACTTC.

This clonotype was detected ten times or more. The V and J genes are TRBV5-1 and TRBJ2-1; D gene ambiguous. The CDR3 spans 13 residues. Trimming pared 1 base from V and 4 bases from J, leaving 6 bases between. Germline CDR1 reads SGHRS; CDR2 reads YFSETQ. CDR3 nucleotide sequence: TGCGCCAGCAGCTTGACAGTTTACAATGAGCAGTTCTTC. It encodes CASSLTVYNEQFF.

Notes on this clonotype: A much larger clone sits a single nucleotide away, making a read error possible. The chain recombines TRBV12-3 or TRBV12-4 with TRBJ2-7; D unresolved. The germline V and J ends were trimmed by 6 bases and 3 bases, with 15 bases remaining between them. The CDR3 has 14 amino acids. In DNA, the CDR3 is TGTGCCAGCAGGGTTGGGCAGGAGTGCTACGAGCAGTACTTC. Protein product: CASRVGQECYEQYF.

The chain couples TRBV21-1 to TRBJ2-2; TRBD2, the D gene given by the table, was not confirmed from the DNA. TRBV21-1 is marked as a pseudogene. This CDR3 comprises 21 residues. The CDR3 reads CASRKLPHSSGGPMGTGELFF. The CDR3 bases are TGTGCCAGCAGGAAACTCCCTCATTCTAGCGGGGGCCCCATGGGTACCGGGGAGCTGTTTTTT.

This clonotype was counted ten times or more. The junction departs from germline at one end; a sequencing error may be responsible. CDR3 protein: CASSQVGGFGTEAFF. The CDR3 DNA reads TGTGCCAGCAGTCAAGTGGGTGGTTTCGGCACTGAAGCTTTCTTT. This chain uses TRBV14 with TRBJ1-1; D gene uncertain. The germline V gene encodes CDR1 SGHDN and CDR2 FVKESK. The CDR3 length is 15 residues.

Remarks on this clonotype: This may be a read error, as it is one base from a much larger clone. The gene calls are TRBV27 and TRBJ2-7; weak D call: TRBD2 (7 bases). The CDR3 spans 16 residues. CDR1 is MNHEY, CDR2 SMNVEV, per germline (reference sequence). V lost 7 bases and J lost 6, with 25 bases in between. The DNA for the CDR3 is TGTGCCAGCACCATATCAACCGGTCAGGGAGGGGGCGAGCAGTACTTC. It encodes CASTISTGQGGGEQYF.

The rearrangement links TRBV12-3 or TRBV12-4 to TRBJ2-7; 8 bases are a match to TRBD1. This CDR3 is 15 amino acids long. V trimming: 5 bases; J trimming: 1 base; junction bases outside the gene matches: 7. Here the CDR3 DNA reads TGTGCCAGCAGTCAACCGGGACAGGCATCCTACGAGCAGTACTTC. Protein product: CASSQPGQASYEQYF.

The genes are TRBV20-1 and TRBJ2-1; 11 positions match TRBD1. The CDR3 contains 11 residues. V shed 6 bases, J shed 8 bases, and the junction held 0 bases outside the gene matches. Germline values: CDR1 DFQATT, CDR2 SNEGSKA (reference sequence). The CDR3 spells CSADRGHEQFF. The CDR3 region has the DNA TGCAGTGCGGACAGGGGGCATGAGCAGTTCTTC.

In the case of this clonotype: A read error may be the cause here, since a much bigger clone is one base away. The chain has TRBV7-9 and TRBJ1-5; D unresolved. From germline, CDR1 is SEHNR and CDR2 FQNEAQ (reference sequence). Trimming cost V 10 bases and J 5 bases, with 12 bases left between them. The CDR3 spans 12 residues. Here the CDR3 reads CANTTTDQPQHF. The CDR3 nucleotides are TGTGCCAACACCACCACCGATCAGCCCCAGCATTTT. Full variable domain (missing parts from reference TRBV7-9 and TRBJ1-5): DTGVSQNPRHKITKRGQNVTFRCDPISEHNRLYWYRQTLGQGPEFLTYFQNEAQLEKSRLLSDRFSAERPKGSFSTLEIQRTEQGDSAMYLCANTTTDQPQHFGDGTRLSIL.

Details on this clonotype: A single base separates this from a much larger clone, so it may be a read error. The chain combines TRBV18 with TRBJ2-1; a weak D match, TRBD2 (7 bases). The CDR3 contains 16 residues. CDR1 is KGHSH, CDR2 LQKENI, per germline. The CDR3, as DNA: TGTGCCAGCCCACCACCGAGGGGGGGAGACTACAATGAGCAGTTCTTC. This codes for CASPPPRGGDYNEQFF.

The chain combines TRBV10-3 with TRBJ2-1; a possible D gene is TRBD1 (5 bases). The CDR3 runs to 14 residues. Germline loops: CDR1 ENHRY, CDR2 SYGVKD. Trimming left V 1 base short and J 7 bases short, with 11 bases between. DNA for the CDR3: TGTGCCATCAGTGAGTGGCAGGGTGAAAATGAGCAGTTCTTC. Translating it yields CAISEWQGENEQFF.